This paragraph covers one T cell receptor (beta chain) sequence. The antigen is unknown. The data originate from a study of T cell responses to AZD1222 COVID-19 vaccine. Study-level results: Females outnumbered males among donors, who were mostly white British; clonal diversity was possibly underestimated.

Germline V CDR1 and CDR2: SGHAT, FQNNGV. Trimming cost V 0 bases and J 3 bases, with 15 bases left between them. The CDR3 consists of 16 residues. The assay was immunoSEQ multiplex PCR, and TCRdb's table has in-frame clones only and misses some. The sample lists roughly 120,000 clones, 87% seen once, with approximately 3.5% in the top ten. The V call is TRBV11-2, the J call TRBJ2-7; maybe TRBD1 (7 bases). The receptor was isolated from an adult in good health. Specimen: peripheral blood, collected on day 0 of AZD1222 vaccination. CDR3 protein: CASSLEGPQGGYEQYF. The DNA for the CDR3 is TGTGCCAGCAGCTTAGAGGGCCCGCAGGGGGGCTACGAGCAGTACTTC.